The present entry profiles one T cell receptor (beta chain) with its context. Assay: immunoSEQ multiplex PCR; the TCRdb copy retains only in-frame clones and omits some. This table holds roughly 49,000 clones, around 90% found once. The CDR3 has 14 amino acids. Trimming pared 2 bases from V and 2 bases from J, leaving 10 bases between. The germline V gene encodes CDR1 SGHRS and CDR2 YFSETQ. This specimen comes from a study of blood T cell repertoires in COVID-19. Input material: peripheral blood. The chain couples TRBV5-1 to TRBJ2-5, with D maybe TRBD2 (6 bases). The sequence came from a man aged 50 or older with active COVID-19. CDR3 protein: CASSFAAGQETQYF. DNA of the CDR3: TGCGCCAGCAGCTTTGCTGCGGGACAAGAGACCCAGTACTTC. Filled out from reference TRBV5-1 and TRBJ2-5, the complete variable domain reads KAGVTQTPRYLIKTRGQQVTLSCSPISGHRSVSWYQQTPGQGLQFLFEYFSETQRNKGNFPGRFSGRQFSNSRSEMNVSTLELGDSALYLCASSFAAGQETQYFGPGTRLLVL.